This TCR beta chain comes out of a study of blood T cell repertoires in COVID-19. Study information: Spain, Italy and the United States supplied samples that represented acute and convalescent COVID-19. The analysed material was cDNA or gDNA that came from T cells, B-cell-depleted T cells, or PBMCs.

CDR1 KGHSH and CDR2 LQKENI come from the germline V gene. This CDR3 has 15 amino acids. Trimming stripped 5 bases from V and 2 bases from J, with 16 bases between. As originally analysed: Counts of nucleated cells, estimated from reference gene primer amplification, were obtained. This table comes from immunoSEQ multiplex PCR, and its TCRdb copy is limited to in-frame clones, with some not included. The V and J calls and clone size come from that table; D and trimming were worked out from the DNA. In the table there are nearly 200,000 clones, roughly 88% of which are singletons. The genes are TRBV18 and TRBJ2-7; D remains ambiguous. Sequenced sample: peripheral blood. This TCR was recovered from a woman between 40 and 50 years old who had recovered from COVID-19. The CDR3 reads CASSVQSHTAYEQYF. For the CDR3, the DNA is TGTGCCAGCTCAGTACAGAGCCACACTGCCTACGAGCAGTACTTC. Supplemented by reference TRBV18 and TRBJ2-7, the full variable domain reads NAGVMQNPRHLVRRRGQEARLRCSPMKGHSHVYWYRQLPEEGLKFMVYLQKENIIDESGMPKERFSAEFPKEGPSILRIQQVVRGDSAAYFCASSVQSHTAYEQYFGPGTRLTVT.